The 27 T cell receptor beta chains presented below share a single source sample, sequenced in a study of T cell repertoires in cytomegalovirus infection. Using its own MiXCR run on the reads, TCRdb lists one record per CDR3 protein. The sample lists about half a million distinct CDR3 sequences, about two fifths occurring once. Which antigens these TCRs recognize remains unknown. The sample consisted of cultured PBMCs, taken from culture after CMV antigen stimulation. The source is a human donor in good health (CMV status not recorded). Some clones in this sample may be carry-over from other donors' samples.

The CDR3 nucleotides read TGCGCCAGCAGCCAAGAGGTTGGGACAGGAAACTATGGCTACACCTTC. Its translation: CASSQEVGTGNYGYTF. The chain has TRBV4-3 and TRBJ1-2; 8 bases match TRBD1. Germline trimming cut 0 bases from V and 2 bases from J; bases unmatched to any gene: 5. CDR3 length: 16 amino acids. The germline V gene encodes CDR1 LGHNA and CDR2 YSLEER.

The genes are TRBV7-8 and TRBJ2-1, with a weak D call TRBD1 (5 bases). The V end lost 2 bases, the J end lost 8 bases, and 19 bases lay between the germline ends. The V gene's germline CDR1 is SGHVS and CDR2 FQNEAQ. The CDR3 totals 16 residues. The CDR3 loop is CASSLTLGDLKDEQFF. In DNA, the CDR3 is TGTGCCAGCAGCTTAACCTTAGGGGATTTGAAAGATGAGCAGTTCTTC.

The chain recombines TRBV4-1 with TRBJ1-3; D is unresolved. CDR1 MGHRA and CDR2 YSYEKL come from the germline V gene. The CDR3 length is 16 residues. The germline V and J ends were trimmed by 0 bases and 2 bases, with 11 bases remaining between them. The chain's CDR3 is CASSQDLGLTGNTIYF. CDR3 DNA sequence: TGCGCCAGCAGCCAAGATCTGGGTCTTACTGGAAACACCATATATTTT.

The chain joins TRBV7-8 to TRBJ2-7, with 7 bases fitting TRBD2. Germline CDR1 SGHVS, CDR2 FQNEAQ. The CDR3 sequence is 14 residues long. Unmatched junction bases numbered 6, after V lost 5 bases and J lost 2 bases. The CDR3 nucleotides are TGTGCCAGCAGCGTGACTAGCTCAGCCTACGAGCAGTACTTC. This gives the protein CASSVTSSAYEQYF.

This clonotype was counted between two and nine times. The rearrangement links TRBV7-2 to TRBJ1-1, with D possibly TRBD1 on 5 matching bases. The V end lost 3 bases, the J end lost 1 base, and 12 bases lay between the germline ends. The CDR3 has 15 residues. CDR1 and CDR2 from the germline V gene are SGHTA and FQGNSA. The CDR3 region is CASSFVGLGNTEAFF. CDR3 DNA sequence: TGTGCCAGCAGCTTTGTGGGGCTTGGGAACACTGAAGCTTTCTTT.

The chain combines TRBV5-5 with TRBJ2-7; perhaps D is TRBD1 or TRBD2 (5 bases each). Germline-derived CDR1 and CDR2 are SGHKS and YYEKEE (reference sequence). This CDR3 spans 16 amino acids. Between the trimmed V and J ends, which lost 5 bases and 3 bases, there was a span of 21 bases. CDR3 bases: TGTGCCAGCAGTTTCTGGGCGGCCGGGACCAACTACGAGCAGTACTTC. Amino acids: CASSFWAAGTNYEQYF.

This clonotype was counted many times. J is TRBJ2-3 and V is TRBV7-6; D not certain. The CDR3 loop spans 12 amino acids. The V and J ends lost 4 bases and 5 bases respectively, with 7 bases between them. Germline assignment: CDR1 SGHVS and CDR2 FNYEAQ. The chain's CDR3 is CASSSSRDTQYF. The CDR3 region has the DNA TGTGCCAGCAGCTCCAGCCGAGATACGCAGTATTTT.

This clonotype was seen only a few times. The rearrangement joins TRBV6-2 or TRBV6-3 to TRBJ2-1, with D possibly TRBD1 on 6 matching bases. V was pared by 3 bases and J by 2 bases, with 8 bases between. The germline CDR1 and CDR2 sequences are MNHEY and SVGEGT. The CDR3 covers 14 residues. The CDR3 loop reads CASSYGDTYNEQFF. The CDR3 coding sequence is TGTGCCAGCAGTTATGGGGACACCTACAATGAGCAGTTCTTC.

On this clonotype: The DNA is left out, because the CDR3 cannot be placed on it with certainty; the CDR3 is given as TCRdb lists it. The rearrangement uses TRBV7-5 and TRBJ1-2; TRBD1, the table's D call, was not compared with the DNA. TRBV7-5 is designated a pseudogene. Counting both end residues, the CDR3 totals 16 amino acids. The CDR3 loop is CISVPEAVARAYGYTF.

This clonotype has a handful of counts. In DNA form, the CDR3 reads TGTGCCAGCAGTCTCCCGTACGGGACAGGGGGCAACACCATATATTTT. Translation: CASSLPYGTGGNTIYF. The V call is TRBV12-3 or TRBV12-4, the J call TRBJ1-3, with 12 nucleotides matching TRBD1. V lost 5 bases to trimming and J lost 7 bases; unmatched junction nucleotides: 9. CDR3 size: 16 residues.

This sequence joins TRBV19 and TRBJ2-2; D unclear. From germline, CDR1 is LNHDA and CDR2 SQIVND (reference sequence). Trimming shortened V by 2 bases and J by 4 bases, and 2 bases separated the two germline ends. The CDR3 sequence is 12 residues long. CDR3 region: CASSISTGELFF. The DNA for the CDR3 is TGTGCCAGTAGTATATCCACCGGGGAGCTGTTTTTT.

The chain is built from TRBV5-1 and TRBJ1-6; 8 bases line up with TRBD1. This CDR3 has 13 amino acids. The V and J ends lost 9 bases and 6 bases, in that order; junction bases with no gene match: 5. The germline V gene has CDR1 SGHRS and CDR2 YFSETQ. The CDR3 DNA reads as TGCGCCACAAGGACAGGGAGTAATTCACCCCTCCACTTT. Translated, it gives CATRTGSNSPLHF.

This rearrangement joins TRBV7-2 to TRBJ1-1, with TRBD1 as a possible D gene (5 bases). The CDR3 covers 15 residues. Germline V lookup: CDR1 SGHTA, CDR2 FQGNSA. V was trimmed by 3 bases and J by 0 bases, leaving 11 bases between them. The CDR3: CASSFSGSMNTEAFF. The CDR3 coding sequence is TGTGCCAGCAGCTTTTCAGGGTCTATGAACACTGAAGCTTTCTTT.

The chain is built from TRBV27 and TRBJ2-3, with 9 positions matching TRBD2. CDR1 and CDR2 from the germline V gene are MNHEY and SMNVEV (reference sequence). V trimming: 5 bases; J trimming: 0 bases; junction bases outside the gene matches: 6. The CDR3 consists of 16 residues. The CDR3 spells CASSPTSGTSTDTQYF. The DNA for the CDR3 is TGTGCCAGCAGTCCGACTAGCGGTACTAGCACAGATACGCAGTATTTT.

This clonotype was picked up many times. As DNA, the CDR3 is TGTGCCAGCAGCTTAGACAGGTTTGCCACAGATACGCAGTATTTT. This codes for CASSLDRFATDTQYF. The gene calls are TRBV7-2 and TRBJ2-3, with a tentative D call TRBD1 (5 bases). Germline V gene data show CDR1 as SGHTA and CDR2 as FQGNSA. Trimming shortened V by 1 base and J by 2 bases, and 10 bases separated the two germline ends. The CDR3 extends over 15 amino acids.

As to this clonotype: It may be a read error: a sequence one base away is much more abundant. The CDR3 spells CASTVGQGGEKLLF. CDR3 coding DNA: TGTGCCAGCACCGTAGGACAGGGAGGGGAAAAACTGTTATTT. This sequence joins TRBV7-2 and TRBJ1-4; 8 bases fit TRBD1. Germline CDR1 reads SGHTA; CDR2 reads FQGNSA. This CDR3 contains 14 residues.

This clonotype was seen only a few times. The chain links TRBV2 to TRBJ2-1; 8 nucleotides match TRBD2. V lost 6 bases to trimming and J lost 6 bases; unmatched junction nucleotides: 10. Germline CDR1 and CDR2: SNHLY and FYNNEI. The CDR3 extends over 15 amino acids. CDR3 residues: CASSPSSGVFNEQFF. CDR3 DNA: TGTGCCAGCAGCCCGAGTAGCGGGGTTTTCAATGAGCAGTTCTTC.

This rearrangement joins TRBV11-2 to TRBJ2-2, with D possibly TRBD1 on 5 matching bases. V was pared by 4 bases and J by 9 bases, with 6 bases between. In germline, CDR1 is SGHAT, CDR2 FQNNGV. The CDR3 is made up of 11 amino acids. The CDR3 nucleotides read TGTGCCAGCAGCTGGGGCCGGGAGCTGTTTTTT. Its protein product is CASSWGRELFF.

This clonotype was found a few times. The rearrangement joins TRBV10-3 to TRBJ2-7; 7 nucleotides line up with TRBD1. The CDR3 length is 14 residues. J lost 3 bases, V lost 3 bases, and 5 bases had no gene match. Germline-derived CDR1 and CDR2 are ENHRY and SYGVKD. This CDR3 is CAISDGRGFYEQYF. CDR3 bases: TGTGCCATCAGTGACGGCAGGGGGTTCTACGAGCAGTACTTC.

This rearrangement joins TRBV15 to TRBJ1-1; a possible D gene is TRBD1 (5 bases). This CDR3 is built from 17 residues. CDR1 and CDR2 from the germline V gene are LNHNV and YYDKDF (reference sequence). With 6 bases removed from V and 2 bases from J, the gap between germline ends came to 22 bases. In DNA form, the CDR3 reads TGTGCCACCAGGGGAGTAAGTGGAGGGGCCGTCAACACTGAAGCTTTCTTT. It yields the protein CATRGVSGGAVNTEAFF.

The chain carries TRBV19 and TRBJ1-2, with D perhaps TRBD1 (6 bases). V was pared by 6 bases and J by 8 bases, with 16 bases between. CDR3 size: 13 residues. Germline assignment: CDR1 LNHDA and CDR2 SQIVND (reference sequence). The CDR3 sequence: CASRDGGRRGYTF. CDR3 DNA sequence: TGTGCCAGTAGGGACGGGGGCCGGCGGGGCTACACCTTC.

This clonotype was seen a handful of times. The chain couples TRBV5-1 to TRBJ2-5; 13 bases fit TRBD2. Germline lookup yields CDR1 SGHRS and CDR2 YFSETQ. The CDR3 contains 16 residues. The V segment lost 4 bases and the J segment 2 bases; nucleotides outside the gene matches: 5. The CDR3 sequence is CASSVGTSGAQETQYF. Written as DNA, the CDR3 is TGCGCCAGCAGCGTGGGGACTAGCGGGGCGCAAGAGACCCAGTACTTC.

This chain connects TRBV5-1 to TRBJ1-3; D not certain. V gave up 3 bases and J gave up 0 bases, with 13 bases separating them. The CDR3 runs to 16 residues. The germline V gene has CDR1 SGHRS and CDR2 YFSETQ. CDR3 bases: TGCGCCAGCAGCTCGGGATCGGGGAGCTCTGGAAACACCATATATTTT. It specifies CASSSGSGSSGNTIYF. The full variable domain, rest sourced from reference TRBV5-1 and TRBJ1-3, is KAGVTQTPRYLIKTRGQQVTLSCSPISGHRSVSWYQQTPGQGLQFLFEYFSETQRNKGNFPGRFSGRQFSNSRSEMNVSTLELGDSALYLCASSSGSGSSGNTIYFGEGSWLTVV.

The V gene is TRBV14, the J gene TRBJ1-1; D perhaps matches TRBD1 (5 bases). V was clipped by 4 bases and J by 0 bases, with 12 bases between them. The CDR3 is 15 residues long. CDR1 is SGHDN, CDR2 FVKESK, per germline. CDR3 amino acids: CASSPAGALNTEAFF. CDR3 DNA: TGTGCCAGCAGCCCCGCCGGGGCCCTGAACACTGAAGCTTTCTTT.

The chain links TRBV12-3 or TRBV12-4 to TRBJ2-2; the match to TRBD2 covers 9 bases. Trimming took 4 bases from V and 7 from J; bases not matched to a gene: 25. CDR3 size: 21 residues. The CDR3 sequence is CASSSRTRGGLLGTHVGELFF. The DNA of the CDR3 is TGTGCCAGCAGTTCACGGACGCGGGGGGGGCTGCTGGGGACACATGTCGGGGAGCTGTTTTTT.

This clonotype has just one count. The chain carries TRBV20-1 and TRBJ2-5; 9 positions agree with TRBD1. Germline lookup yields CDR1 DFQATT and CDR2 SNEGSKA (reference sequence). The trim removed 3 bases at V and 7 bases at J, leaving 9 bases unmatched. The CDR3 sequence is 14 residues long. CDR3: CSARSGTGTRTQYF. The CDR3 DNA follows: TGCAGTGCTAGGTCCGGGACAGGGACCCGGACCCAGTACTTC.

This chain's CDR3 is CSARLLAASTDTQYF. In DNA form, the CDR3 reads TGCAGTGCTAGGCTACTAGCGGCGAGCACAGATACGCAGTATTTT. The chain joins TRBV20-1 to TRBJ2-3; 8 bases line up with TRBD2. This CDR3 has 15 residues. Per the germline V gene, CDR1 is DFQATT and CDR2 is SNEGSKA (reference sequence). Losses at the gene ends were 3 bases for V and 0 bases for J; bases not matched to a gene: 5.